One and the same sample provided the 9 T cell receptor beta chains below, sequenced in a study of CD8 T cells in cerebrospinal fluid in Alzheimer's disease. TCRdb processed the 10x single-cell sequencing reads again and assigns one entry to each CDR3 protein, with no DNA. The sample data list 400 to 650 distinct CDR3 sequences. Sequenced material: cerebrospinal fluid. These receptors were collected from a human donor with Alzheimer's disease.

This clonotype is called large (0.1 to 1%) based on its frequency. The chain has TRBV5-5 and TRBJ1-1; the TRBD1 assignment by TCRdb is unverifiable without DNA. The CDR3 is 15 residues long. The germline V gene encodes CDR1 SGHKS and CDR2 YYEKEE (reference sequence). CDR3 loop: CASSFHRVPNTEAFF.

This clonotype is called large (0.1 to 1%) based on its frequency. The V gene is TRBV6-5, the J gene TRBJ1-2; the D call of TRBD1 rests on TCRdb alone, since no DNA is present to check it. Germline V gene lookup returns CDR1 MNHEY and CDR2 SVGAGI. This CDR3 spans 18 amino acids. CDR3 region: CASRPPWGRVVSGYGYTF.

This clonotype shows up as medium-sized (0.01 to 0.1%) by frequency. The chain is built from TRBV30 and TRBJ1-3. CDR3 length: 14 amino acids. Per the germline V gene, CDR1 is GTSNPN and CDR2 is SVGIG (reference sequence). The CDR3 is CAWSVDSSGNTIYF.

The chain links TRBV3-1 to TRBJ1-2. The CDR3 spans 13 residues. Germline CDR1 and CDR2: LGHDT and YNNKEL (reference sequence). Here the CDR3 reads CASTPRAYYGYTF.

Considering frequency, this clonotype is medium-sized. The V and J genes are TRBV7-3 and TRBJ2-3; TCRdb lists TRBD1, though no DNA is available to test this call. Germline V gives CDR1 SGHTA, CDR2 FQGTGA. CDR3 length: 15 residues. This CDR3 is CASSFGGGPTDTQYF. The full variable domain, with the rest looked up from reference TRBV7-3 and TRBJ2-3, is GAGVSQTPSNKVTEKGKYVELRCDPISGHTALYWYRQSLGQGPEFLIYFQGTGAADDSGLPNDRFFAVRPEGSVSTLKIQRTERGDSAVYLCASSFGGGPTDTQYFGPGTRLTVL.

By frequency, this clonotype registers large (0.1 to 1%). J is TRBJ2-5 and V is TRBV3-1; with no DNA, the TCRdb D assignment of TRBD1 cannot be verified. CDR3 size: 14 residues. CDR1 is LGHDT, CDR2 YNNKEL, per germline (reference sequence). This CDR3 reads CASSQGDAQETQYF.

Considering frequency, this clonotype is large. The chain recombines TRBV29-1 with TRBJ2-2; the D gene TCRdb calls, TRBD1, cannot be checked with no DNA. CDR1 is SQVTM and CDR2 is ANQGSEA in the germline V gene. The CDR3 consists of 14 residues. CDR3: CSAYSGQPTGELFF.

By frequency, this clonotype is medium-sized. The chain carries TRBV28 and TRBJ1-2; with no DNA, the TCRdb D assignment of TRBD1 cannot be verified. Per germline, CDR1 MDHEN and CDR2 SYDVKM. The CDR3 is made up of 17 amino acids. CDR3 residues: CASSSHTRTGQSYGYTF.

This clonotype is called large based on its frequency. The chain uses TRBV3-1 and TRBJ2-5. Germline V lookup: CDR1 LGHDT, CDR2 YNNKEL (reference sequence). The CDR3 totals 12 residues. CDR3 amino acids: CASSQEAETQYF.